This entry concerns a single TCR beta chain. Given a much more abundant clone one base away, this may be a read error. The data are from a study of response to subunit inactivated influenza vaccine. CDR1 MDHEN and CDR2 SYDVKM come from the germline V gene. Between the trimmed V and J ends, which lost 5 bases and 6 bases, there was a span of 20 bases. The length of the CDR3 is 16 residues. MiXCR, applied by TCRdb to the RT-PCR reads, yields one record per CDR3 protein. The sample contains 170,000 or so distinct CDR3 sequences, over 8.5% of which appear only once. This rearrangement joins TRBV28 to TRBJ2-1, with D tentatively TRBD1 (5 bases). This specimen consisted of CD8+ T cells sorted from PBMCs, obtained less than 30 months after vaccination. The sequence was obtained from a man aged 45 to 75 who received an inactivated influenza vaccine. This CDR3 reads CASSTQTVGATNEQFF. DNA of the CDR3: TGTGCCAGCAGTACTCAGACAGTGGGCGCGACCAATGAGCAGTTCTTC.